Included here is one TCR beta chain sequence, with context. Its antigen is not known. This CDR3 region has 15 residues. V dropped 6 bases and J dropped 7 bases, with 21 bases sitting between them. The data derive from a study of T cell repertoires in cytomegalovirus infection. Looking at the study overall: Matching HLA type, along with CMV infection, was indicated by public TCR beta signatures.

Regarding the study as a whole: Cumulative frequency of public TCR beta families picked out carriers of CMV plus the relevant HLA. What dominated the ex vivo response were HLA-C-restricted CMV-specific TCR beta clonotypes.

TCRdb itself ran the reads through MiXCR, one entry per CDR3 protein. This table has fewer than 300,000 distinct CDR3 sequences, roughly 26% appearing once. This sequence joins TRBV12-3 or TRBV12-4 and TRBJ1-2, with D possibly TRBD1 on 6 matching bases. This TCR derives from a human donor in good health (CMV status not recorded). Some clones in this sample may be carry-over from other donors' samples. The sample taken for sequencing was PBMCs. CDR3 sequence reads: CASSVPRGGDTGYTF. For the CDR3, the DNA is TGTGCCAGCAGCGTCCCTAGGGGGGGCGATACTGGCTACACCTTC.